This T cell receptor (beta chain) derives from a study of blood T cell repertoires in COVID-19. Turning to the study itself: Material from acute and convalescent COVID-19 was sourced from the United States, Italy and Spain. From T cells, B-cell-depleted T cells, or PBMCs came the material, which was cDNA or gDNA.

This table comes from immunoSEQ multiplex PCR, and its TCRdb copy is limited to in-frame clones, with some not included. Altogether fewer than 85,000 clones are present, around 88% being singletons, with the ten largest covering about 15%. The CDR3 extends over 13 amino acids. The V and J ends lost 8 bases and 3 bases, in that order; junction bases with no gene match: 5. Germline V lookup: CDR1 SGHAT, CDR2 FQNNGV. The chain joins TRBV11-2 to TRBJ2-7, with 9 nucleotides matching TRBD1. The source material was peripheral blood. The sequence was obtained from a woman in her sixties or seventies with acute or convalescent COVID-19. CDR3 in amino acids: CASARDRVYEQYF. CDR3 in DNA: TGTGCCAGCGCCCGGGACAGGGTCTACGAGCAGTACTTC.